This T cell receptor beta chain derives from a study of blood T cell repertoires in COVID-19. In the study overall: Some COVID-19 samples were acute and others convalescent; all came from the United States, Italy and Spain.

Profiled with immunoSEQ multiplex PCR; TCRdb holds only in-frame clones, not every one. In the table there are about 86,000 clones, about four fifths of which are singletons. Sequencing was carried out using peripheral blood. The source of this sequence is an elderly woman with acute or convalescent COVID-19.

The CDR3 sequence: CATSDPGTEAFF. The CDR3 bases are TGTGCCACCAGTGATCCCGGGACAGAAGCTTTCTTT. The V and J genes are TRBV24-1 and TRBJ1-1; a weak D match, TRBD1 (6 bases). Germline CDR1 is KGHDR and CDR2 is SFDVKD. The CDR3 is made up of 12 amino acids. Trimming stripped 3 bases from V and 8 bases from J, with 9 bases between.